This section outlines one T cell receptor (beta chain) sequence together with its context. Its antigen is currently unknown. A junction boundary mismatches the germline segment, possibly from a read error. This sample stems from a study of cytomegalovirus exposure and HLA in healthy donors. Assay used: immunoSEQ multiplex PCR; TCRdb lists only in-frame clones, some missing. Here the sample spans 150,000 to 200,000 clones, 85% being singletons. Findings and limits, study-wide: Researchers reported that a few CMV-associated chains were confirmed in vitro as CMV antigen-specific.

The CDR3 consists of 14 residues. CDR1 and CDR2 from the germline V gene are LNHDA and SQIVND (reference sequence). Sequencing input: PBMCs. This chain connects TRBV19 to TRBJ1-2; the D gene is possibly TRBD1 (5 bases). This sequence originates from a man aged 30 to 39 in good health and CMV-seropositive. DNA for the CDR3: TGTGTCAGTAGTCCATCAGGGCGGCATAATGGCTACACCTTC. This codes for CVSSPSGRHNGYTF.